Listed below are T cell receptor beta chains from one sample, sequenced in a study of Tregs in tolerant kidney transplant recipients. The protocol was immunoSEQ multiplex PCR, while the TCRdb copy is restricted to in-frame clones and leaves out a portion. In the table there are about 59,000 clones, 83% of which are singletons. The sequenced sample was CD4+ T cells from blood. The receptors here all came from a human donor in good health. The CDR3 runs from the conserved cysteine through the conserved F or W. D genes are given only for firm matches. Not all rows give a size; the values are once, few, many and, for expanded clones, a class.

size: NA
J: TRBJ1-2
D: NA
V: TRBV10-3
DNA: TGTGCCATCAGAAATATACGGACAGCTAACTATGGCTACACCTTC
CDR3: CAIRNIRTANYGYTF

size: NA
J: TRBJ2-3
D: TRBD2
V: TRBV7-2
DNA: TGTGCCAGCAGCTTACGCGGGAGGAAGGCAGATACGCAGTATTTT
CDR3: CASSLRGRKADTQYF

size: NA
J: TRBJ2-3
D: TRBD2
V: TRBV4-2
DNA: TGTGCCAGCAGCCAAGAAGGGACTAGCGGGAGTTCGTGGGATACGCAGTATTTT
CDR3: CASSQEGTSGSSWDTQYF

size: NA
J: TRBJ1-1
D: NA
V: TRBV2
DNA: TGTGCCAGCAGACAGACCGGCGCTGAAGCTTTCTTT
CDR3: CASRQTGAEAFF

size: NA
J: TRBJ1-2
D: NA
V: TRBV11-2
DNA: TGTGCCAGCAGCTCGGGACTTTTAACGGGCTACACCTTC
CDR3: CASSSGLLTGYTF

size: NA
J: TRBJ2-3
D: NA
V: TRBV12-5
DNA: TGTGCTAGTGGTTCCCCAAACGCTGGCCCCGATACGCAGTATTTT
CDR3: CASGSPNAGPDTQYF

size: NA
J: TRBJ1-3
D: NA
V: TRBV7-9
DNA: TGTGCCAGCAGCGCATACAGGGGAAACACCATATATTTT
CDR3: CASSAYRGNTIYF

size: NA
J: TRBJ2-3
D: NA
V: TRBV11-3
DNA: TGTGCCAGCAGCACGAGAAGTCCTACTGGCACAGATACGCAGTATTTT
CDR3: CASSTRSPTGTDTQYF

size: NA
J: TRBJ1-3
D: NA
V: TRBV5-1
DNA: TGCGCCAGCAGCCTTGCAACAGCCTCTGGAAACACCATATATTTT
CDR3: CASSLATASGNTIYF

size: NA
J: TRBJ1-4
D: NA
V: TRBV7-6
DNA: TGTGCCAGCGCGGCATTATCACACCAAAAACTGTTTTTT
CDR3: CASAALSHQKLFF

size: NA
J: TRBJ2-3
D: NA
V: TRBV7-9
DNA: TGTGCCAGCAGCTTAGGATTTGAGGGAACAGATACGCAGTATTTT
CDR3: CASSLGFEGTDTQYF

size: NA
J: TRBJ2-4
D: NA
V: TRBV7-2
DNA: TGTGCCAGCAGCCCAGGGTGGGCCACTGACATTCAGTACTTC
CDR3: CASSPGWATDIQYF

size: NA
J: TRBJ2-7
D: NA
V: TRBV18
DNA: TGTGCCAGCTCACCAGTGGACATTACGGGAGACGAGCAGTACTTC
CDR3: CASSPVDITGDEQYF

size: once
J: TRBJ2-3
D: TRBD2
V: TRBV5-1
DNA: TGCGCCAGCAGCTTGGGGACTAGCGGGGATACGCAGTATTTT
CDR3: CASSLGTSGDTQYF

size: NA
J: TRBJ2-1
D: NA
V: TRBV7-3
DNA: TGTGCCAGCAGCCGGTGGACAATGCCCAATGAGCAGTTCTTC
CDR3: CASSRWTMPNEQFF

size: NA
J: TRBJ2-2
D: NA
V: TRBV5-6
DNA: TGTGCCAGCAGCCCACTAGGGCGGGGTACCGGGGAGCTGTTTTTT
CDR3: CASSPLGRGTGELFF

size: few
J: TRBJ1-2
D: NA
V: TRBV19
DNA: TGTGCCAGTAGTCCCACCGACTATGGCTACACCTTC
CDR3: CASSPTDYGYTF

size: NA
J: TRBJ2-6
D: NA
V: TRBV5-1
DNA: TGCGCCAGCAGCTTGGTTGGGGCTGGGGCCAACGTCCTGACTTTC
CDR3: CASSLVGAGANVLTF

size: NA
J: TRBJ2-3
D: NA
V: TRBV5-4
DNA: TGTGCCAGCAGCCCGCCCCCCCCCACAGATACGCAGTATTTT
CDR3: CASSPPPPTDTQYF

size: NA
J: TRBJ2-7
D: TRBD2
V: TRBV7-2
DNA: TGTGCCAGCAGCTTAGAGGCCGGGAGGGGAGGGAGCCACGAGCAGTACTTC
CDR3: CASSLEAGRGGSHEQYF

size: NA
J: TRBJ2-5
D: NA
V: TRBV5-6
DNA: TGTGCCAGCAGGGGGAGCAGGTGGAGGGAAGAGACCCAGTACTTC
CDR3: CASRGSRWREETQYF

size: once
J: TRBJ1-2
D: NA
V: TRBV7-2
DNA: TGTGCCAGCAGCTTATTCCAGGGGAGAGAAGGCTACACCTTC
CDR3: CASSLFQGREGYTF

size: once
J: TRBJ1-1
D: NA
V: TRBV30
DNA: TGTGCCTGGAGTGTACGCAGGGACACTGAAGCTTTCTTT
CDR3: CAWSVRRDTEAFF

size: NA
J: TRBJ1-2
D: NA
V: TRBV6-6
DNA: TGTGCCAGCAGTACAGGGATCACCTATGGCTACACCTTC
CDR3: CASSTGITYGYTF

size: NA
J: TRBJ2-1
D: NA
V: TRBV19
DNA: TGTGCCAGTACCTTTGGGGGCCGGGGGGACAATGAGCAGTTCTTC
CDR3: CASTFGGRGDNEQFF

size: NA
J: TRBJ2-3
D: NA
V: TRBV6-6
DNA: TGTGCCAGCAGTCGACTCGGACTTAGCACAGATACGCAGTATTTT
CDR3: CASSRLGLSTDTQYF

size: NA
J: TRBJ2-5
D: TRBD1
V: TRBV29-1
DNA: TGCAGCGTGCATATCCGGACAGGCCAAGAGACCCAGTACTTC
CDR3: CSVHIRTGQETQYF

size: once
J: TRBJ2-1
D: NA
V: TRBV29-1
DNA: TGCAGCGCCGGGGACCGAGGAGAGTTCTTC
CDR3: CSAGDRGEFF

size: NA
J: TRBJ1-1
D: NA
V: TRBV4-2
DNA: TGTGCCAGCAGCCAAGAGGGGACCCTTGACACTGAAGCTTTCTTT
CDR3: CASSQEGTLDTEAFF

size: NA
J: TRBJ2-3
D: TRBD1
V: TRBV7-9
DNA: TGTGCCAGCAGCTTAGACCGGGACAGGGCCCCAGATACGCAGTATTTT
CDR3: CASSLDRDRAPDTQYF

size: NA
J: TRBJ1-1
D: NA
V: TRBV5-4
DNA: TGTGCCAGCAGCGGCGAGAATACGAACACTGAAGCTTTCTTT
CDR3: CASSGENTNTEAFF

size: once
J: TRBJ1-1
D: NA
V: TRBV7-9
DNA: TGTGCCAGCAGCTTAGCGGCAACAGGAACTGAAGCTTTCTTT
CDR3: CASSLAATGTEAFF

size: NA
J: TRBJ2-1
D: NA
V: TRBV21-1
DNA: TGTGCCAGCCCCAGCGGTAGCGGGGCTGATGAGCAGTTCTTC
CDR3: CASPSGSGADEQFF

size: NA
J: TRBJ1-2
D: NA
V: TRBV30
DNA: TGTGCCTGGCGATCGGGACTCGGCTATGGCTACACCTTC
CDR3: CAWRSGLGYGYTF

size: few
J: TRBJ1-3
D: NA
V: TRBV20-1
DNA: TGCAGTGCTCGGGTAGGAGACACCATATATTTT
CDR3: CSARVGDTIYF

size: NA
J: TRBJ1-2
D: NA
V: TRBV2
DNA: TGTGCCAGCACCCGAGGGGGAAGTAACTATGGCTACACCTTC
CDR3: CASTRGGSNYGYTF

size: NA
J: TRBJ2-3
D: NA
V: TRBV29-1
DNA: TGCAGCTCTTACACAGATACGCAGTATTTT
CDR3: CSSYTDTQYF

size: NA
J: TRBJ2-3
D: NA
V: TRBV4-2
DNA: TGTGCCAGCAGCCCCCAGAAGGGGGGCCCTACAGATACGCAGTATTTT
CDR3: CASSPQKGGPTDTQYF

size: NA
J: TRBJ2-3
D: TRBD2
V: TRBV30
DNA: TGTGCCTGCAGTTTGGGAGGGCCAGATACGCAGTATTTT
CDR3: CACSLGGPDTQYF

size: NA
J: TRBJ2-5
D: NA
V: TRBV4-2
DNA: TGTGCCAGCAGCCCCAGCGGGACCCCGCCAGGGGCCCAGTACTTC
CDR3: CASSPSGTPPGAQYF

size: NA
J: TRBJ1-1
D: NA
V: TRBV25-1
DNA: TGTGCCAGCAGTGGCTACATGAACACTGAAGCTTTCTTT
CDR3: CASSGYMNTEAFF

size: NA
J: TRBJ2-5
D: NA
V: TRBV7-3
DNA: TGTGCCAGCAGCTTTCGCAGGGAGGAGACCCAGTACTTC
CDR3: CASSFRREETQYF

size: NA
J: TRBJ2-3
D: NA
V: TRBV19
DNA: TGTGCCAGTTGCCCACAGGGTTCAGATACGCAGTATTTT
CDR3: CASCPQGSDTQYF

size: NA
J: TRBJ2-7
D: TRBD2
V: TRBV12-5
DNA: TGTGCTAGTGCCGAGACTAGCGGGAGCTTGGATGAGCAGTACTTC
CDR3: CASAETSGSLDEQYF

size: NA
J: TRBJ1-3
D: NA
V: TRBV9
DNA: TGTGCCAGCAGCGTAGAGGGCTCTGGAAACACCATATATTTT
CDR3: CASSVEGSGNTIYF

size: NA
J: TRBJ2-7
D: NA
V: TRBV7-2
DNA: TGTGCCAGCAGCTTAAAAGTCTCCCTCTCCTACGAGCAGTACTTC
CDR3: CASSLKVSLSYEQYF

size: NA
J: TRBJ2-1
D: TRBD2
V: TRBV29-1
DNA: TGCAGCGTTGCCCAACTAGCGGGGGTTTACAATGAGCAGTTCTTC
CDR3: CSVAQLAGVYNEQFF

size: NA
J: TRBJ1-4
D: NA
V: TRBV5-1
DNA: TGCGCCAGCAGCGGGTCTGGGCGCACTAATGAAAAACTGTTTTTT
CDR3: CASSGSGRTNEKLFF

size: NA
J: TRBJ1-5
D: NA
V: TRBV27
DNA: TGTGCCAGCAGTTTGGCCCCCACCCAGCATTTT
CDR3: CASSLAPTQHF

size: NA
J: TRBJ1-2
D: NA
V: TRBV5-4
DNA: TGTGCCAGCAGCTTGCCACCAATTCGTGGCTACACCTTC
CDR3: CASSLPPIRGYTF

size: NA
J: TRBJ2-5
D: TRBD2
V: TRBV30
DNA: TGTGCCTGGAGGCGGTGGGGGGGGATCCAAGAGACCCAGTACTTC
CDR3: CAWRRWGGIQETQYF

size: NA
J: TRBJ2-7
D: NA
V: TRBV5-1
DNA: TGCGCCAGCAGCTTGAGAGGGGGAATGGGTTCCTACGAGCAGTACTTC
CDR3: CASSLRGGMGSYEQYF

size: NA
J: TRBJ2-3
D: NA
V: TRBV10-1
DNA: TGCGCGCCGCAAGAAGCCTCCCGAGATACGCAGTATTTT
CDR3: CAPQEASRDTQYF

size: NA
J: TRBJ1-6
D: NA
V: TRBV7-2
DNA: TGTGCCAGCAGTAAAGATACTTATAATTCACCCCTCCACTTT
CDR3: CASSKDTYNSPLHF